A selection of T cell receptor beta chains follows, all from one sample in a study of CD8+ T cells in alopecia areata. Measured with immunoSEQ multiplex PCR; TCRdb has only the in-frame clones, and not every one. The table lists about 42,000 clones, 80% to 95% of them singletons. The source material was CD8+ T cells sorted from blood, sampled at week 24, from a patient treated with tofacitinib. These receptors came from a human donor with alopecia areata. Each CDR3 is given with its conserved first and last residue.

j_gene: TRBJ1-1; v_gene: TRBV2; CDR3aa: CASSEGPAIEAFF
j_gene: TRBJ2-4; v_gene: TRBV6-7; CDR3aa: CASSHAGQEIAKNIQYF
j_gene: TRBJ2-3; v_gene: TRBV6-1; CDR3aa: CASSELPGQGPDTQYF
j_gene: TRBJ2-3; v_gene: TRBV5-1; CDR3aa: CASSLYDTQYF
j_gene: TRBJ2-5; v_gene: TRBV25-1; CDR3aa: CASSEWGEIETQYF
j_gene: TRBJ2-2; v_gene: TRBV6-5; CDR3aa: CASSYLGQHTGELFF
j_gene: TRBJ2-7; v_gene: TRBV4-3; CDR3aa: CASSQDWTGGPGYEQYF
j_gene: TRBJ2-4; v_gene: TRBV15; CDR3aa: CATSSSRQGIAARTKNIQYF
j_gene: TRBJ1-2; v_gene: TRBV19; CDR3aa: CASSRQGLDYGYTF
j_gene: TRBJ2-1; v_gene: TRBV6-1; CDR3aa: CASSEARGPPFNEQFF
j_gene: TRBJ2-3; v_gene: TRBV29-1; CDR3aa: CSVGRAGTDTQYF
j_gene: TRBJ2-7; v_gene: TRBV7-3; CDR3aa: CASGWDGPYEQYF
j_gene: TRBJ2-1; v_gene: TRBV4-3; CDR3aa: CASSQDKGTYNEQFF
j_gene: TRBJ2-7; v_gene: TRBV4-3; CDR3aa: CASSQDQGAAYEQYF
j_gene: TRBJ2-1; v_gene: TRBV7-9; CDR3aa: CASSSRTSPSMNEQFF
j_gene: TRBJ2-7; v_gene: TRBV28; CDR3aa: CASSLQGLAATYVQYF
j_gene: TRBJ2-3; v_gene: TRBV4-1; CDR3aa: CASALGDGPTDTQYF
j_gene: TRBJ2-3; v_gene: TRBV4-3; CDR3aa: CASSQDPGGGDTQYF
j_gene: TRBJ2-1; v_gene: TRBV10-3; CDR3aa: CAIRGTSGTYNEQFF